Described below is a single TCR beta chain sequence and its context. These data come from a study of T cell changes during pregnancy in multiple sclerosis. Produced via immunoSEQ multiplex PCR; TCRdb's table is partial and in-frame only. The data contain about 94,000 clones, 80% to 95% of them singletons. V was shortened by 3 bases and J by 8 bases, with 14 bases between the two germline ends. CDR3 size: 13 residues. Germline CDR1 SGDLS, CDR2 YYNGEE. Sequenced material: peripheral blood, taken after pregnancy. The J gene is TRBJ1-1, the V gene TRBV9; TRBD1 might be the D (5 bases). This receptor was identified in a female donor with multiple sclerosis, enrolled in a pregnancy study. The CDR3 region has the DNA TGTGCCAGCAGCGAGGGGAAAACGGTAGAAGCTTTCTTT. As protein: CASSEGKTVEAFF.